Sequencing of this T cell receptor (beta chain) was carried out in a study of blood T cell repertoires in COVID-19. V was trimmed by 5 bases and J by 8 bases, leaving 12 bases between them. CDR1 SEHNR and CDR2 FQNEAQ come from the germline V gene (reference sequence). The CDR3 covers 12 residues. Produced via immunoSEQ multiplex PCR; TCRdb's table is partial and in-frame only. Of 80,000 or so clones in the sample, 85% were seen once. The chain uses TRBV7-9 and TRBJ1-2; D is unresolved. The sequencing input was peripheral blood. The sequence came from a man aged 45-60 years with COVID-19, enrolled during active disease. CDR3 nucleotides: TGTGCCAGCAGCGCGGGGTTGTACGGCTACACCTTC. Translation: CASSAGLYGYTF.